Below, 23 T cell receptor beta chains from the same sample are listed, as sequenced in a study of graft-versus-host responses after intestinal transplantation. Repertoires were generated with immunoSEQ multiplex PCR, while TCRdb's copy carries only in-frame clones and drops some. The sample contains tens of thousands of clones, about 94% of which appear only once. No antigens are known for them. The source material was unstimulated CD4+ T cells sorted from spleen or lymph node cells, sampled before transplant. Receptors were obtained from a human donor who was the organ donor for an intestinal transplant.

The V gene is TRBV5-1, the J gene TRBJ2-7; 9 bases are shared with TRBD2. The CDR3 sequence is 14 residues long. V lost 5 bases, J lost 3 bases, and 6 bases stayed unmatched. Looked up from germline, CDR1 is SGHRS and CDR2 is YFSETQ. The CDR3 is CASSLGTSRYEQYF. CDR3 nucleotides: TGCGCCAGCAGTCTGGGGACTAGCCGCTACGAGCAGTACTTC.

The V gene is TRBV4-3, the J gene TRBJ1-2; D remains unclear. V gave up 2 bases and J gave up 2 bases, with 6 bases separating them. Looked up from germline, CDR1 is LGHNA and CDR2 is YSLEER. This CDR3 contains 13 residues. CDR3 sequence (DNA): TGCGCCAGCAGCCAAACCAGGAACTATGGCTACACCTTC. It codes for CASSQTRNYGYTF.

The chain combines TRBV15 with TRBJ2-1; D gene ambiguous. V was cut by 9 bases and J by 1 base, with 4 bases left in between. The CDR3 length is 11 residues. Germline CDR1 LNHNV, CDR2 YYDKDF (reference sequence). This chain's CDR3 is CATRSYNEQFF. The CDR3 DNA is TGTGCCACGAGATCCTACAATGAGCAGTTCTTC.

The V gene is TRBV18, the J gene TRBJ2-7; 9 nucleotides match TRBD1. The length of the CDR3 is 15 residues. J gave up 2 bases and V 3 bases, and 5 bases lay outside the gene matches. Germline V gives CDR1 KGHSH, CDR2 LQKENI. CDR3 in DNA: TGTGCCAGCTCACCTGCGGGACAGGGTACCTACGAGCAGTACTTC. As protein: CASSPAGQGTYEQYF.

The chain uses TRBV18 and TRBJ2-3, with D unresolved. The germline V and J ends were trimmed by 5 bases and 0 bases, with 6 bases remaining between them. In germline, CDR1 is KGHSH, CDR2 LQKENI. This CDR3 is built from 13 residues. Here the CDR3 DNA reads TGTGCCAGCTCAAATCCTAGCACAGATACGCAGTATTTT. Amino acid sequence: CASSNPSTDTQYF.

The rearrangement uses TRBV18 and TRBJ1-1, with D perhaps TRBD1 (6 bases). V dropped 3 bases and J dropped 5 bases, with 16 bases sitting between them. Germline V gene data show CDR1 as KGHSH and CDR2 as LQKENI. The CDR3 spans 15 residues. This CDR3 is CASSPAAGVGTEAFF. CDR3 DNA: TGTGCCAGCTCACCTGCGGCAGGGGTCGGTACTGAAGCTTTCTTT.

This sequence joins TRBV2 and TRBJ1-5; D gene ambiguous. The CDR3 runs 12 residues. The germline V gene has CDR1 SNHLY and CDR2 FYNNEI. V was clipped by 2 bases and J by 5 bases, with 4 bases between them. In DNA, the CDR3 is TGTGCCAGCAGTGAACAGTATCAGCCCCAGCATTTT. It encodes CASSEQYQPQHF. Based on the CDR3 plus reference TRBV2 and TRBJ1-5, the full variable domain is EPEVTQTPSHQVTQMGQEVILRCVPISNHLYFYWYRQILGQKVEFLVSFYNNEISEKSEIFDDQFSVERPDGSNFTLKIRSTKLEDSAMYFCASSEQYQPQHFGDGTRLSIL.

The chain is built from TRBV21-1 and TRBJ2-1; no check of the table's D call, TRBD2, against the DNA was made. TRBV21-1 is given as a pseudogene. The CDR3 runs 17 residues. CDR3 sequence reads: CASSNRPRLDPYNEQFF. In DNA, the CDR3 is TGTGCCAGCAGCAATCGTCCGCGCCTAGACCCCTACAATGAGCAGTTCTTC.

The chain has TRBV4-1 and TRBJ2-7; tentative D call: TRBD1 (6 bases). Per germline, CDR1 MGHRA and CDR2 YSYEKL. The CDR3 covers 15 residues. V was trimmed by 0 bases and J by 1 base, leaving 10 bases between them. CDR3 region: CASSQDTGLSYEQYF. In DNA form, the CDR3 reads TGCGCCAGCAGCCAAGATACAGGGCTTTCCTACGAGCAGTACTTC.

The chain recombines TRBV5-1 with TRBJ1-2; a weak D match, TRBD1 (6 bases). V dropped 0 bases and J dropped 8 bases, with 11 bases sitting between them. The CDR3 consists of 13 residues. The germline gives CDR1 SGHRS, CDR2 YFSETQ. DNA of the CDR3: TGCGCCAGCAGCTTGGAGGGGGATAGCGGCTACACCTTC. Its translation: CASSLEGDSGYTF.

V and J are TRBV2 and TRBJ1-6; 8 bases are shared with TRBD1. CDR1 is SNHLY, CDR2 FYNNEI, per germline. The J segment lost 7 bases and the V segment lost 2 bases, leaving 4 bases of the junction unmatched. The CDR3 consists of 15 residues. The CDR3 nucleotides are TGTGCCAGCAGTGAAAGGACAGGGAGGAATTCACCCCTCCACTTT. This codes for CASSERTGRNSPLHF.

The chain carries TRBV28 and TRBJ1-2; a weak D match, TRBD1 (5 bases). V lost 7 bases and J 3 bases, leaving 18 bases between the germline ends. CDR3 length equals 15 residues. CDR1 is MDHEN, CDR2 SYDVKM, per germline. CDR3 in amino acids: CASNSGTWVDYGYTF. CDR3 DNA sequence: TGTGCCAGCAATTCCGGGACCTGGGTGGACTATGGCTACACCTTC.

J is TRBJ2-3 and V is TRBV5-4; D is perhaps TRBD2 (7 bases). The CDR3 loop spans 16 amino acids. Trimming stripped 0 bases from V and 4 bases from J, with 15 bases between. Per the germline V gene, CDR1 is SGHNT and CDR2 is YYREEE (reference sequence). The CDR3 DNA reads as TGTGCCAGCAGCTTGGGAGGAGGGGGGGCGCCAGATACGCAGTATTTT. Translating it yields CASSLGGGGAPDTQYF.

The rearrangement links TRBV27 to TRBJ2-5; 8 positions match TRBD2. V lost 10 bases and J lost 4; bases outside the gene matches: 11. The CDR3 has 14 residues. Germline loops: CDR1 MNHEY, CDR2 SMNVEV (reference sequence). CDR3 protein: CATKGRGAGETQYF. The DNA for the CDR3 is TGTGCCACCAAAGGGCGGGGGGCCGGAGAGACCCAGTACTTC.

The chain carries TRBV11-3 and TRBJ2-3; no reliable D call. The V gene's germline CDR1 is SGHNT and CDR2 YENEEA. The CDR3 length is 16 residues. The V end was cut by 1 base, the J end by 2 bases, with 13 bases between. The CDR3 coding sequence is TGTGCCAGCAGCTTAGGGGGATCCCATTACACAGATACGCAGTATTTT. It specifies CASSLGGSHYTDTQYF.

This clone has just one count. V is TRBV16 and J is TRBJ1-5, with TRBD1 identical over 7 bases. There are 16 residues in the CDR3. The trim removed 2 bases at V and 2 bases at J, leaving 6 bases unmatched. Germline-derived CDR1 and CDR2 are KGHSY and FQNENV. CDR3 sequence: CASSQPTGLGNQPQHF. DNA for the CDR3: TGTGCCAGCAGCCAACCGACAGGGCTGGGCAATCAGCCCCAGCATTTT.

V gene TRBV6-6 combines with J gene TRBJ2-2; 7 nucleotides align to TRBD1. The CDR3 has 14 residues. J lost 4 bases, V lost 7 bases, and 6 bases had no gene match. CDR1 is MNHNY, CDR2 SVGAGI, per germline (reference sequence). This CDR3 is CASITGQSTGELFF. The CDR3 DNA reads TGTGCCAGCATCACGGGACAGAGCACCGGGGAGCTGTTTTTT.

The rearrangement uses TRBV7-9 and TRBJ1-6, with a weak D call TRBD1 (6 bases). The CDR3 has 13 amino acids. V lost 10 bases and J lost 8, with 15 bases in between. Germline lookup yields CDR1 SEHNR and CDR2 FQNEAQ (reference sequence). CDR3 DNA sequence: TGTGCCATCGGGGGCGAGGGTGATTCACCCCTCCACTTT. It translates to CAIGGEGDSPLHF.

The chain couples TRBV11-1 to TRBJ1-2; no reliable D call. Trimming cost V 3 bases and J 5 bases, with 10 bases left between them. Per germline, CDR1 SGHAT and CDR2 FQDESV (reference sequence). This CDR3 comprises 13 residues. As DNA, the CDR3 is TGTGCCAGCAGCTTCGGGGAGAGATATGGCTACACCTTC. Amino acids: CASSFGERYGYTF.

This chain uses TRBV7-2 with TRBJ2-5; D possibly corresponds to TRBD2 (7 bases). In germline, CDR1 is SGHTA, CDR2 FQGNSA. V was shortened by 2 bases and J by 2 bases, with 24 bases between the two germline ends. This CDR3 has 19 residues. The chain's CDR3 is CASSLMSATGGGPQETQYF. In nucleotides, the CDR3 is TGTGCCAGCAGCTTAATGTCGGCCACTGGCGGGGGCCCACAAGAGACCCAGTACTTC.

This sequence joins TRBV5-6 and TRBJ1-2, with TRBD1 as a possible D gene (6 bases). Germline CDR1 SGHDT, CDR2 YYEEEE. This CDR3 is built from 15 residues. Between the trimmed V and J ends, which lost 4 bases and 2 bases, there was a span of 15 bases. The CDR3, as DNA: TGTGCCAGCAGCGTGGTGGCGGGGGCGAACTATGGCTACACCTTC. Residues: CASSVVAGANYGYTF.

The chain joins TRBV6-5 to TRBJ1-6, with D uncertain. CDR1 is MNHEY, CDR2 SVGAGI, per germline. The CDR3 is made up of 15 amino acids. V dropped 6 bases and J dropped 8 bases, with 17 bases sitting between them. CDR3 amino acids: CASSLYWMNDSPLHF. The CDR3 region has the DNA TGTGCCAGCAGCCTCTACTGGATGAACGATTCACCCCTCCACTTT.

The chain carries TRBV5-4 and TRBJ1-2; 9 bases are shared with TRBD1. The J segment lost 4 bases and the V segment lost 4 bases, leaving 8 bases of the junction unmatched. CDR3 length: 15 amino acids. Germline V gene data show CDR1 as SGHNT and CDR2 as YYREEE (reference sequence). The CDR3 DNA reads as TGTGCCAGCAGCGAACCGGGACAGGGCACCTATGGCTACACCTTC. Amino acids: CASSEPGQGTYGYTF. Supplemented by reference TRBV5-4 and TRBJ1-2, the full variable domain reads ETGVTQSPTHLIKTRGQQVTLRCSSQSGHNTVSWYQQALGQGPQFIFQYYREEENGRGNFPPRFSGLQFPNYSSELNVNALELDDSALYLCASSEPGQGTYGYTFGSGTRLTVV.